This T cell receptor beta chain was obtained from a study of vaccination effects on CD4 cells after COVID-19. Libraries were prepared by immunoSEQ multiplex PCR; TCRdb keeps only in-frame clonotypes and omits some of them. The sample lists more than 50,000 clones, around four fifths occurring once. This clone was counted between two and nine times. Its antigen is unidentified. The germline CDR1 and CDR2 sequences are SNHLY and FYNNEI. Unmatched junction bases numbered 6, after V lost 2 bases and J lost 7 bases. The CDR3 consists of 15 residues. ViraFEST assay sequencing came after antigen-specific CD4+ T cells were expanded with viral peptide pools. Cells that had been cultured for less than 13 days were the source of isolated CD4+ T cells. Each participant received a vaccine that was either BNT162b2 or mRNA-1273, given as two doses. Testing of the vaccine recipients showed negative nucleocapsid antibodies and no prior SARS-CoV-2 infection.

The chain couples TRBV2 to TRBJ2-1; 9 nucleotides match TRBD2. This TCR was recovered from a human donor who received a COVID-19 vaccine. Sequences were derived from CD4+ T cells from PBMCs cultured with HCoV-OC43 spike peptides, sampled after COVID-19 vaccination. Subset reported: HCoV-OC43 spike overlapping peptide pool stimulation. For the CDR3, the DNA is TGTGCCAGCAGTGAAAGGGCTAGCGGGGCAAATGAGCAGTTCTTC. It translates to CASSERASGANEQFF.